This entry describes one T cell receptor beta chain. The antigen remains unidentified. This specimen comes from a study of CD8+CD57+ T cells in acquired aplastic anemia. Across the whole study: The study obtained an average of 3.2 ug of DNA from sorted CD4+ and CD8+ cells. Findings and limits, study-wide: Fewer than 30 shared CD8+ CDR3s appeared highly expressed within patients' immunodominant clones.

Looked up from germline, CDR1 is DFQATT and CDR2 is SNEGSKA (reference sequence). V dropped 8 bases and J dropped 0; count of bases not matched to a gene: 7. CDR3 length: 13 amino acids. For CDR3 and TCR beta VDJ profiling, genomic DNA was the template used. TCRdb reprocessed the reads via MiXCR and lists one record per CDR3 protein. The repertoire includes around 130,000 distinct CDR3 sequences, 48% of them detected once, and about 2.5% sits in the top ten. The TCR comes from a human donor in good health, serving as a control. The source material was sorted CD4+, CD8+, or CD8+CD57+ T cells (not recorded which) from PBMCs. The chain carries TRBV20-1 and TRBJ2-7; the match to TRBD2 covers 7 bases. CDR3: CSTRGDYSYEQYF. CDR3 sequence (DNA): TGCAGTACCCGGGGGGACTACTCCTACGAGCAGTACTTC.